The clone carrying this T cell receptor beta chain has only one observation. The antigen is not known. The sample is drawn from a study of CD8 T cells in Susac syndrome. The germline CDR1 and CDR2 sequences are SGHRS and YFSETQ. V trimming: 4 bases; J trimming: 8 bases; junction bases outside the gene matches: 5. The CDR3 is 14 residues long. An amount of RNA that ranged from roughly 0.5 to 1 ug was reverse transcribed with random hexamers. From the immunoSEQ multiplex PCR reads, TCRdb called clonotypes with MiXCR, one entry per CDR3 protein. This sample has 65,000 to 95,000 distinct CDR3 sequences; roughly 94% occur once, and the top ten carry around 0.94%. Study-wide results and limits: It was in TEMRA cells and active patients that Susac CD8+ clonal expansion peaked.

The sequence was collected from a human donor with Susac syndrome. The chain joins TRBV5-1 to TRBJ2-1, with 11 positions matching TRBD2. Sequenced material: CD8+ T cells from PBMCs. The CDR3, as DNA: TGCGCCAGCAGCCCTAGCGGGGGGTTCGATGAGCAGTTCTTC. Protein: CASSPSGGFDEQFF.